This T cell receptor (beta chain) was obtained from a study of T-cell reconstitution after alpha-beta-depleted transplantation in children. A TCRbeta library incorporating unique molecular identifiers was prepared. TCRdb re-called the PCR reads through MiXCR, storing one row per CDR3 protein. The sample includes about 610,000 distinct CDR3 sequences, over 9.5% of them seen just once. CDR1 is SGHRS, CDR2 YFSETQ, per germline. J gave up 4 bases and V 4 bases, and 8 bases lay outside the gene matches. The length of the CDR3 is 15 residues. The sequence was obtained from a human donor who donated a stem cell graft to a child with acute myeloid leukemia. Sample: PBMCs from the stem cell graft donor, taken from the stem cell graft. This chain uses TRBV5-1 with TRBJ2-7, with 10 bases aligning to TRBD2. The DNA for the CDR3 is TGCGCCAGCAGCGATCGGACTAGCGGCTCGTACGAGCAGTACTTC. Amino acid sequence: CASSDRTSGSYEQYF.